One and the same sample provided the 20 T cell receptor beta chains below, sequenced in a study of tumor-infiltrating lymphocytes in localized non-small cell lung cancer (dated by TCRdb to 2020 to 2022). The method was the immunoSEQ multiplex PCR assay. TCRdb took this table from immuneACCESS and kept in-frame rearrangements with V and J called. Such tables lack part of the clones; where checked against another copy, unresolved V genes explain under half of the gap, and the rest is unexplained. The sample records 17,000 or so clones, under 80% of which are singletons. About 6.4% of the sample rests with the top ten. Sample: lung tumor tissue. These receptors came from a human donor with non-small cell lung cancer.

The genes are TRBV7-8 and TRBJ2-7; D gene uncertain. V lost 1 base, J lost 5 bases, and 6 bases lay in between. The V gene's germline CDR1 is SGHVS and CDR2 FQNEAQ. The CDR3 consists of 12 residues. DNA for the CDR3: TGTGCCAGCAGCTTAGGCGGAGACGAGCAGTACTTC. Translated: CASSLGGDEQYF.

This clone was observed a few times. CDR3 in amino acids: CASSVAGGYYGYTF. The DNA of the CDR3 is TGTGCCAGCAGTGTGGCAGGGGGCTATTATGGCTACACCTTC. The gene calls are TRBV25-1 and TRBJ1-2; 8 bases line up with TRBD1. CDR3 length: 14 amino acids. CDR1 and CDR2 (germline): MGHDK, SYGVNS. Trimming removed 4 bases from V and 5 bases from J; junction bases left unmatched: 6.

The sample holds one count of this clone. The chain joins TRBV5-6 to TRBJ2-5; no clear D. Germline CDR1 SGHDT, CDR2 YYEEEE. Trimming stripped 4 bases from V and 5 bases from J, with 9 bases between. This CDR3 has 12 amino acids. The CDR3 reads CASSVGRETQYF. The CDR3 bases are TGTGCCAGCAGCGTCGGTCGGGAGACCCAGTACTTC.

The chain links TRBV10-3 to TRBJ1-5; D call uncertain. Germline-derived CDR1 and CDR2 are ENHRY and SYGVKD. This CDR3 is 12 amino acids long. V was pared by 8 bases and J by 3 bases, with 8 bases between. CDR3 sequence reads: CAISSDNQPQHF. CDR3 nucleotide sequence: TGTGCCATCTCCTCCGACAATCAGCCCCAGCATTTT.

The V and J genes are TRBV25-1 and TRBJ2-7; possibly TRBD2 for D (6 bases). This CDR3 comprises 12 residues. V was cut by 1 base and J by 5 bases, with 6 bases left in between. The germline V gene has CDR1 MGHDK and CDR2 SYGVNS. The CDR3 protein is CASSEWEDEQYF. CDR3 DNA: TGTGCCAGCAGTGAATGGGAGGACGAGCAGTACTTC.

The chain joins TRBV11-1 to TRBJ2-2; TRBD2 agrees at 10 bases. Trimming removed 1 base from V and 4 bases from J; junction bases left unmatched: 6. This CDR3 is 17 amino acids long. Germline values: CDR1 SGHAT, CDR2 FQDESV (reference sequence). DNA for the CDR3: TGTGCCAGCAGCTTAGGTACTAGCGGGGACCTCACCGGGGAGCTGTTTTTT. The encoded protein is CASSLGTSGDLTGELFF.

A remark on this clone: Additional DNA sequences in this sample encode the identical CDR3. The genes are TRBV6-4 and TRBJ2-1, with 8 bases fitting TRBD1. Germline values: CDR1 MRHNA, CDR2 SNTAGT. The CDR3 totals 15 residues. V gave up 0 bases and J gave up 3 bases; unmatched junction bases: 1. CDR3 bases: TGTGCCAGCAGTGACTCAACAGGGGGCTACAATGAGCAGTTCTTC. It codes for CASSDSTGGYNEQFF.

The rearrangement links TRBV7-9 to TRBJ2-7; D might be TRBD2 (7 bases). CDR1 SEHNR and CDR2 FQNEAQ come from the germline V gene (reference sequence). The V and J ends lost 3 bases and 4 bases respectively, with 13 bases between them. CDR3 length: 14 amino acids. The CDR3 sequence is CASSFLGGGYEQYF. As DNA, the CDR3 is TGTGCCAGCAGCTTTTTAGGGGGAGGGTACGAGCAGTACTTC. The full variable domain, rest sourced from reference TRBV7-9 and TRBJ2-7, is DTGVSQNPRHKITKRGQNVTFRCDPISEHNRLYWYRQTLGQGPEFLTYFQNEAQLEKSRLLSDRFSAERPKGSFSTLEIQRTEQGDSAMYLCASSFLGGGYEQYFGPGTRLTVT.

The rearrangement joins TRBV4-2 to TRBJ1-3; D gene uncertain. Germline lookup yields CDR1 LGHNA and CDR2 YNFKEQ. This CDR3 has 16 residues. V gave up 4 bases and J gave up 0 bases, with 13 bases separating them. For the CDR3, the DNA is TGTGCCAGCAGCCTCCAGGCGGGCCACTCTGGAAACACCATATATTTT. This translates into CASSLQAGHSGNTIYF.

This clone has a handful of counts. The chain's CDR3 is CASSYTGGEGQFF. In nucleotides, the CDR3 is TGTGCCAGCAGCTATACAGGGGGCGAGGGGCAGTTCTTC. This chain links TRBV7-9 with TRBJ2-1; TRBD1 matches 9 bases. Germline CDR1 and CDR2: SEHNR and FQNEAQ (reference sequence). The V gene end was trimmed by 4 bases and the J gene end by 12 bases; junction bases not matched to a gene: 7. The CDR3 sequence is 13 residues long.

The chain recombines TRBV5-1 with TRBJ2-7; 9 bases map to TRBD2. This CDR3 spans 16 amino acids. J was trimmed by 3 bases and V by 0 bases; bases with no gene match: 7. CDR1 is SGHRS and CDR2 is YFSETQ in the germline V gene. The CDR3 reads CASSLGVAGGIYEQYF. The CDR3 DNA follows: TGCGCCAGCAGCTTGGGTGTTGCGGGAGGGATCTACGAGCAGTACTTC.

V and J are TRBV13 and TRBJ2-3; 8 positions agree with TRBD1. Germline CDR1 PRHDT, CDR2 FYEKMQ (reference sequence). Germline trimming cut 6 bases from V and 4 bases from J; bases unmatched to any gene: 6. This CDR3 comprises 14 residues. As DNA, the CDR3 is TGTGCCAGCAGTACCAGGGGGCGGGCAGATACGCAGTATTTT. The encoded protein is CASSTRGRADTQYF.

The sample holds a few counts of this clone. The chain employs TRBV5-1 and TRBJ1-4, with unresolved D. V was pared by 2 bases and J by 0 bases, with 8 bases between. CDR1 and CDR2 from the germline V gene are SGHRS and YFSETQ. The CDR3 has 15 residues. This CDR3 reads CASSFSGATNEKLFF. The CDR3 DNA follows: TGCGCCAGCAGCTTCTCGGGAGCAACTAATGAAAAACTGTTTTTT.

The V gene is TRBV5-1, the J gene TRBJ2-5; possibly TRBD2 for D (6 bases). The length of the CDR3 is 12 residues. Germline loops: CDR1 SGHRS, CDR2 YFSETQ. Between the trimmed V and J ends, which lost 2 bases and 4 bases, there was a span of 6 bases. CDR3 coding DNA: TGCGCCAGCAGCTTAGCGGGAGAGACCCAGTACTTC. This translates into CASSLAGETQYF.

J is TRBJ1-1 and V is TRBV7-8; D remains unclear. Germline loops: CDR1 SGHVS, CDR2 FQNEAQ. Between the trimmed V and J ends, which lost 1 base and 4 bases, there was a span of 19 bases. This CDR3 is built from 17 residues. The CDR3 protein is CASSLGPATKSGTEAFF. CDR3 sequence (DNA): TGTGCCAGCAGCTTAGGCCCCGCTACCAAGTCGGGCACTGAAGCTTTCTTT.

This clone occurred once. The chain carries TRBV7-9 and TRBJ2-2; D gene unclear. V gave up 2 bases and J gave up 4 bases, with 17 bases separating them. Germline V gene lookup returns CDR1 SEHNR and CDR2 FQNEAQ (reference sequence). The CDR3 is 17 amino acids. The CDR3 region has the DNA TGTGCCAGCAGCTTACGTCCTTTAGGGTGGAGCACCGGGGAGCTGTTTTTT. This encodes CASSLRPLGWSTGELFF.

This clone was seen just once. The rearrangement uses TRBV6-5 and TRBJ1-5; no definite D call. CDR1 and CDR2 (germline): MNHEY, SVGAGI. The CDR3 extends over 14 amino acids. The V gene lost 5 bases and the J gene lost 1 base, with 9 bases spanning the gap. DNA of the CDR3: TGTGCCAGCAGTACCGGACTGAGCAATCAGCCCCAGCATTTT. Protein sequence: CASSTGLSNQPQHF.

The CDR3 region is CAWSMTATEQYF. In DNA form, the CDR3 reads TGTGCCTGGAGTATGACAGCCACCGAGCAGTACTTC. V and J are TRBV30 and TRBJ2-7, with a weak D call TRBD1 (5 bases). The CDR3 is made up of 12 amino acids. Germline V lookup: CDR1 GTSNPN, CDR2 SVGIG (reference sequence). The V end lost 2 bases, the J end lost 6 bases, and 11 bases lay between the germline ends.

The rearrangement links TRBV6-5 to TRBJ1-6; D not resolved. CDR1 MNHEY and CDR2 SVGAGI come from the germline V gene. This CDR3 has 14 residues. Trimming took 5 bases from V and 9 from J, leaving 14 bases between them. The CDR3 region has the DNA TGTGCCAGCAGTCCGGGAAGGGTCGGTTCACCCCTCCACTTT. Its translation: CASSPGRVGSPLHF.

Points on this clone: Other nucleotide sequences from this sample produce the same CDR3. The chain combines TRBV14 with TRBJ2-5; D unclear. Trimming shortened V by 0 bases and J by 6 bases, and 5 bases separated the two germline ends. The CDR3 is 12 amino acids. The germline V gene encodes CDR1 SGHDN and CDR2 FVKESK. Here the CDR3 reads CASSQDRKTQYF. CDR3 nucleotide sequence: TGTGCCAGCAGCCAAGATCGGAAGACCCAGTACTTC. The complete variable domain, with remaining parts taken from reference TRBV14 and TRBJ2-5, reads EAGVTQFPSHSVIEKGQTVTLRCDPISGHDNLYWYRRVMGKEIKFLLHFVKESKQDESGMPNNRFLAERTGGTYSTLKVQPAELEDSGVYFCASSQDRKTQYFGPGTRLLVL.